This T cell receptor beta chain appears in the sequencing data of a study of blood T cell repertoires in COVID-19 (dated by TCRdb to 2019 to 2021). The study in broad terms: Collaborator samples came from the United States, Italy and Spain and covered acute and convalescent phases of COVID-19. The repertoires were made available in a free public database intended to serve as a resource for research on the immune response to SARS-CoV-2. The dataset comprised deeply sampled blood TCRbeta repertoires from subjects exposed to, actively infected with, or recovered from COVID-19. Where available, HLA class I and class II types were taken from metadata supplied by the sample provider and were not determined by assay-based typing. A de-identified subject ID, COVID-19 status, age in years and sex were almost always included in the sample metadata. Samples came from the ongoing ImmuneRACE study (first 160 participants) plus 1,254 subjects from 6 global collaborators. The prospective study material was composed of cDNA or gDNA derived from T cells, B-cell-depleted T cells, or PBMCs. Summary of the overall study and its limitations: The amount of clinical and demographic metadata varied by source and participant and was provided uncurated.

The CDR3 has 13 amino acids, counting the end cysteine and phenylalanine. Just the 39-base CDR3 DNA is kept, in frame starting at base 1. The germline V gene specifies SQVTM as CDR1 and ANQGSEA as CDR2. Germline trimming: 7 bases from V, 6 bases from J; junction bases outside gene matches: 7. Each collaborating institution followed its own protocols to collect whole blood in K2EDTA tubes. For TCRbeta analysis, collaborator samples were shipped as frozen whole blood, as isolated PBMCs, or as DNA extracted from either sample type. TCRbeta CDR3 regions were amplified from genomic DNA using the immunoSEQ Assay, a bias-controlled multiplex PCR. In the original analysis: Nucleated cell counts per sample were estimated from amplification of reference gene primers within the assay. Sequence reads were collapsed and filtered to measure the absolute abundance of every unique TCRbeta CDR3 rearrangement. Productive Simpson clonality was computed per sample as the square root of Simpson's diversity index over productive rearrangements. TCRdb limited this immuneACCESS table to in-frame rearrangements with V and J called. A share of clones is missing; checked studies link under half to unresolved V genes, and the rest is unexplained. The D gene and trimming were derived from the DNA, and the V and J assignments and clone size from that table. The sample yields 150,000 to 200,000 clones; approximately 80% were counted once. Over 20% of the sample comes from the top ten.

As concerns this clone: Which antigen it targets is not known. No per-base quality is available; no much larger clone lies one base away.

The sample consisted of peripheral blood. The receptor comes from a woman aged 80 or over with acute or convalescent COVID-19. The chain is encoded by TRBV29-1 joined to TRBJ2-1, with 9 central nucleotides matching TRBD2. CDR3 region: CSGAGLAGNEQFF. At the DNA level, the sequence is TGCAGCGGTGCGGGACTAGCTGGCAATGAGCAGTTCTTC.